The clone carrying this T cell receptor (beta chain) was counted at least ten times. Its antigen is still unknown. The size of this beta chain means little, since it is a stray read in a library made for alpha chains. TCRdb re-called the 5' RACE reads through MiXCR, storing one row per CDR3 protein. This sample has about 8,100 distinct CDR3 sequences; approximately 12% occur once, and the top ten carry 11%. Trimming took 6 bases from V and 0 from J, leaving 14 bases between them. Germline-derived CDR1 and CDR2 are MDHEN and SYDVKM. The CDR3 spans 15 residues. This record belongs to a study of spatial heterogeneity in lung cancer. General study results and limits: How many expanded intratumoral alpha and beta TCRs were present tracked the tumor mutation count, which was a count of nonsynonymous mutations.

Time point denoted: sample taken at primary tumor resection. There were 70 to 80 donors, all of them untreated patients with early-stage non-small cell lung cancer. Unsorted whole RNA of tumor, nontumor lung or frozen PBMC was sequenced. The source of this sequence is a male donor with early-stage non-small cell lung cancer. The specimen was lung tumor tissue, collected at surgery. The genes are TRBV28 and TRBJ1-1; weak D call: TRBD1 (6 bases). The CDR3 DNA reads TGTGCCAGCAGAATAAAAGGGGGGTTGAACACTGAAGCTTTCTTT. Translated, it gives CASRIKGGLNTEAFF.